This section outlines one T cell receptor (beta chain) sequence together with its context. No cognate antigen has been identified for it. No base qualities exist here, and no much larger clone lies one base off it. CDR1 and CDR2 were assigned from the germline V gene as SGHTA and FQGTGA. Cut back by 2 bases and 5 bases, the V and J ends lie 11 bases apart. The CDR3 sequence holds 14 residues, the cysteine and phenylalanine included. Only the CDR3 portion is preserved as DNA: 42 bases, with reading frame beginning at the first base. Collaborating institutions collected whole blood in K2EDTA tubes following their own protocols. For TCRbeta analysis, collaborators shipped samples as frozen whole blood, isolated PBMCs, or DNA extracted from either of those sample types. TCRbeta CDR3 regions were amplified from genomic DNA by means of the immunoSEQ Assay, a bias-controlled multiplex PCR. Regarding the original processing steps: Within the assay, amplification of reference gene primers was used to estimate how many nucleated cells each sample contained. Sequence reads were collapsed and filtered to measure the absolute abundance of every unique TCRbeta CDR3 rearrangement. Productive Simpson clonality was computed per sample as the square root of Simpson's diversity index over productive rearrangements. The table comes from immuneACCESS by way of TCRdb, which keeps in-frame sequences with V and J called. Part of the clones is missing from these tables; in studies checked, under half for an unresolved V gene and the rest for unknown reasons. V and J calls and clone size are those listed in that table; D and trimming were worked out from the DNA. This sample has about 83,000 clones in its table, and around 84% of those were observed once. The top ten hold 22% of the sample.

The data stem from a study of blood T cell repertoires in COVID-19 (dated by TCRdb to about 2020). Looking at the study overall: The collaborator samples originated in the United States, Italy and Spain and spanned the acute and convalescent phases of COVID-19. The prospective study material was composed of cDNA or gDNA derived from T cells, B-cell-depleted T cells, or PBMCs. Subjects who had been exposed to COVID-19, were actively infected with it, or had recovered from it provided the deeply sampled blood TCRbeta repertoires that made up the dataset. The repertoires were made available in a free public database intended to serve as a resource for research on the immune response to SARS-CoV-2. The samples were drawn from two sources: the first 160 participants of the ongoing ImmuneRACE study, and 1,200 or so subjects contributed by 6 global collaborators. The sample metadata nearly always contained a de-identified subject ID, COVID-19 status, age in years and sex. Where available, HLA class I and class II types were taken from metadata supplied by the sample provider and were not determined by assay-based typing.

Beyond this particular receptor, the publication reports: The quantity of clinical and demographic metadata differed by source and by participant and was supplied without curation.

This clonotype was sampled from a woman of 80 years or more in a cohort sampled during active or convalescent COVID-19. Sequences were obtained from peripheral blood. The chain is encoded by TRBV7-3 joined to TRBJ2-3, with TRBD2 perhaps the D gene, on 6 matching bases. The bases read TGTGCCAGCAGCTTAGGGGCGGGAAGAGATACGCAGTATTTT. It translates as CASSLGAGRDTQYF.